This TCR beta chain was observed in a study of high-grade serous ovarian cancer treatment subgroups (dated by TCRdb to about 2021). Broadly, across the study: A mean of roughly 14,000 reads and about 7,500 unique TCR beta rearrangements per sample was generated by sequencing. Under a laparoscopic triage algorithm, patients with high-grade serous ovarian cancer were grouped by complete gross resection or by neoadjuvant chemotherapy response, and the study profiled the TCR beta repertoires of these patients. A cohort of 30 patients was included: roughly 10 with no residual disease after primary surgery (R0), roughly 10 who were excellent NACT responders, and roughly 10 who were poor NACT responders. One primary tumor sample and two metastatic tumor samples were contributed by each patient, so that approximately 99 samples were obtained in total.

Collection of tumor samples took place before definitive surgery or chemotherapy. Genomic DNA extraction was performed by the MD Anderson Biospecimen Extraction Resource, and TCR sequencing was carried out by the MD Anderson Cancer Genomics Laboratory. The germline V gene yields ENHRY for CDR1 and SYGVKD for CDR2. The V and J ends are trimmed by 6 bases and 2 bases, leaving 13 bases between them. The CDR3 holds 14 amino acids from the cysteine to the phenylalanine. The only DNA kept is the CDR3, 42 bases in frame from the first base. The roughly 100 tumor samples underwent high-throughput TCR profiling using ImmunoSEQ. In the paper's pipeline: The repertoire diversity metrics included richness (unique productive sequences), clonality, evenness and relatedness, and the Bhattacharyya coefficient was used to measure similarity between samples. A sensitivity analysis excluded TCRs with fewer than two reads and gave consistent conclusions. TCRdb holds this immuneACCESS table with in-frame rearrangements only. Some clones are missing; in checked studies, unresolved V genes explain under half, and the rest has no known cause. From that table come the V and J calls and clone size; the DNA was used to work out D and trimming. For this sample the table gives over 8,500 clones, of which about 88% were detected only once. The leading ten clones occupy 1.5% to 2% of the sample.

In regard to this clone: What this receptor recognizes is not known. No base-level quality is on record; no much larger clone is a single base apart.

General conclusions and limits of the study: TCR clonal relatedness was found to be positively correlated with neoantigen level and, by trend, with copy number variation and mutation load derived from whole-genome sequencing. Because bulk tumor TCR sequencing provided no spatial information, insight into HGSC tumor complexity and diversity was limited. TCR repertoire analyses focused on CDR3; CDR1 and CDR2 were not analyzed. Repertoire similarity between tumors of the same patient ranged roughly 0.1 to 0.79, whereas almost no similarity was seen between different patients.

This clonotype was obtained from a human donor with high-grade serous ovarian cancer. Sample: tumor tissue. In this chain, TRBV10-3 is recombined with TRBJ2-5, with the D gene not clear enough to name. The DNA sequence is given as TGTGCCATCAGATCCCTGGACGGACAAGAGACCCAGTACTTC. This encodes CAIRSLDGQETQYF.